Given below is one T cell receptor beta chain in context. The antigen it binds to is not known. No much larger clone is present one base from it, and per-base qualities are unavailable. There are 16 amino acids in the CDR3, from cysteine to phenylalanine inclusive. The sequence is cut down to CDR3 DNA, 48 bases in frame from base 1. V is trimmed back by 4 bases and J by 2 bases, and the junction contains 10 bases that no gene match accounts for. According to the germline V gene, CDR1 reads SGDLS and CDR2 reads YYNGEE. This specimen comes from a study of shared clonotypes between healthy human individuals (TCRdb year 2020). With respect to the entire study: Three men and two women, aged 18 to 49 years, made up the cohort. For each donor, CD4 naive and CD4 memory were each run on three plates, CD8 naive on two plates, and CD8 memory on one plate. To increase sequencing depth and limit assay-specific biases, different laboratories used diverse techniques to prepare libraries and sequence TCR repertoires. Per donor, leukapheresis produced somewhere between about 0.85 and 9.5 billion PBMCs. The study deeply sequenced blood TCR repertoires of about 5 healthy adults to estimate repertoire size and the extent of clonotype sharing between individuals.

Paper-wide results and their limitations: Sampling was limited to blood, and TCR repertoires in tissue likely differ from TCR repertoires in blood. Pairwise subsampling led to the expectation that sequencing depth would affect the degree of clonotype sharing among donors. Compared with non-shared clonotypes, clonotypes shared by all four sorted-subset donors had higher generation probabilities. Naive subsets generally had larger estimated clonotype richness than memory subsets. Because the study included only a small number of donors, the genetic and exposure-history diversity represented was limited. Across a handful of donors, around 5.4% of naive CD4, 3.5% of naive CD8, approximately 2.5% of memory CD4, and 0.4% to 0.45% of memory CD8 clonotypes were shared. Incomplete sequencing was indicated by rarefaction of sorted-subset datasets, despite the large sequencing depth.

Donors were healthy HIV-negative adults with no recently reported acute infections or vaccinations. All donors were Caucasian adults living in Nashville, Tennessee, USA. CD4+ T cells were enriched through magnetic negative selection, after which naive cells were positively selected on CD45RA and the remaining negative fraction served as the memory subset. After blood collection by leukapheresis, PBMCs were isolated using Ficoll-Histopaque density gradient centrifugation and then cryopreserved in the vapor phase of liquid nitrogen. Purity and quantity of every magnetically sorted T cell population were checked by analytical flow cytometry. From each sorted fraction, genomic DNA was isolated and quantified by UV absorbance on a Nanodrop 2000c. Using the deep immunoSEQ assay, multiplex PCR amplified TCR CDR3 regions from genomic DNA. Extracted genomic DNA from each cell subset was distributed evenly across all wells of several immunoSEQ 96-well plates, and each plate was treated as a replicate. For sorted subsets, about 200 ng genomic DNA, equal to about 30,000 T cell genomes, was loaded into each replicate PCR. The purified libraries were quantified using a Qubit 3.0 fluorometer, sized with a Bioanalyzer 2100, and then quantified again using the KAPA Library Quantification kit. Every immunoSEQ 96-well plate was sequenced on a separate single-read 150-cycle Illumina NextSeq 550 flow cell. In the paper's pipeline: Because the immunoSEQ output included only junctional sequences and no quality scores, the filtering could not be the same as the filtering used for full-length reads. Sequences were annotated with PyIR, a Python wrapper for IgBLAST v1.9, using IMGT germline references to assign V/J genes and CDR3. Reads were filtered out if the reads had weak V/J assignments (E-value above 1e-6), no CDR3, stop codons, out-of-frame junctions, or ambiguous translated residues. V3J clonotypes were defined by identical inferred V gene, J gene, and CDR3 amino acid sequence. Percentage overlap between repertoires was calculated by dividing the number of shared unique clonotypes by the size of the smaller repertoire. Three approaches were used to assess repertoire richness: RTK rarefaction, the Chao1 estimator, and Recon v2.1 estimates of unobserved clonotypes. OLGA was used to compute generation probabilities for all TCRbeta clonotypes that the gDNA method yielded from a few donors. Imported from immuneACCESS, the table was reduced by TCRdb to in-frame sequences with V and J called. These copies leave out some clones; in studies compared against another copy, an unresolved V gene accounts for under half, and the cause of the remainder is not known. V, J and clone size derive from that table, while D and trimming were established from the DNA sequence. Present in this sample are about a million clones, about 80% of which were seen just once. Of the sample, over 1.3% is held by the ten largest clones.

The sample consisted of memory CD4+ T cells sorted from blood. Explained via the paper, the cell subset or site label denotes: CD45RA-negative fraction. This sequence originates from a man aged 18 to 29 in good health. The chain is made from TRBV9 and TRBJ2-7, with 9 central nucleotides matching TRBD2. In nucleotide form, the sequence is TGTGCCAGCAGCCCCTCTCGGGCTAGCGGGGCCTACGAGCAGTACTTC. Its protein is CASSPSRASGAYEQYF.